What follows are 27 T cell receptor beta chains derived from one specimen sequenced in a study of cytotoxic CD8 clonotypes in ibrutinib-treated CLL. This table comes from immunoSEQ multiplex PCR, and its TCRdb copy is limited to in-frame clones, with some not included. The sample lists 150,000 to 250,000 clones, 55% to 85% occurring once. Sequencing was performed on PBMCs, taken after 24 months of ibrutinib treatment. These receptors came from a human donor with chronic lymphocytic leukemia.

The CDR3 is CASSLFLYEQYF. The CDR3 DNA is TGTGCCAGCAGTTTATTTTTGTACGAGCAGTACTTC. The chain has TRBV28 and TRBJ2-7; D is unclear. Germline CDR1 MDHEN, CDR2 SYDVKM. With 1 base removed from V and 4 bases from J, the gap between germline ends came to 5 bases. The CDR3 sequence is 12 residues long.

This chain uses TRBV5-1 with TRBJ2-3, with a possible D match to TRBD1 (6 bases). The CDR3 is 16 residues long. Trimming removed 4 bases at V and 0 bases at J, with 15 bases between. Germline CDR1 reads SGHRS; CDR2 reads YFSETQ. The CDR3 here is CASSRWTATSTDTQYF. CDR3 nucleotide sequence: TGCGCCAGCAGCCGATGGACAGCAACGAGCACAGATACGCAGTATTTT.

This chain's CDR3 is CAWSRGPNEQFF. The CDR3 DNA is TGTGCCTGGAGTCGTGGACCCAATGAGCAGTTCTTC. J is TRBJ2-1 and V is TRBV30; D not certain. In germline, CDR1 is GTSNPN, CDR2 SVGIG (reference sequence). Trimming took off 2 bases at V and 6 bases at J, with 8 bases between the two ends. CDR3 length: 12 residues.

CDR3 sequence: CATSRRQGEDTQYF. The CDR3 DNA reads TGTGCCACCAGCAGGCGACAGGGTGAGGATACGCAGTATTTT. The rearrangement links TRBV15 to TRBJ2-3; TRBD1 agrees at 7 bases. J lost 6 bases, V lost 3 bases, and 6 bases had no gene match. The CDR3 runs to 14 residues. The germline gives CDR1 LNHNV, CDR2 YYDKDF (reference sequence).

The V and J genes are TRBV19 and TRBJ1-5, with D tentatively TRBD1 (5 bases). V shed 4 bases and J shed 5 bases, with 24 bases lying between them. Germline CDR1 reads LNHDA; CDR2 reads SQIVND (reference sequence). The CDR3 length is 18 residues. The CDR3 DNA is TGTGCCAGTAGTACCCCTCCCCGCTCACGGGGGGGGGATCAGCCCCAGCATTTT. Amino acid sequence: CASSTPPRSRGGDQPQHF.

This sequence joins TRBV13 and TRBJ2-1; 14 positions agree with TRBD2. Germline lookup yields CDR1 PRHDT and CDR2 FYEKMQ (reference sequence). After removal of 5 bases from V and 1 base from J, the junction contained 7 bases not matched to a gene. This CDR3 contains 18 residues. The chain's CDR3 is CASSPGLAGARSYNEQFF. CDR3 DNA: TGTGCCAGCAGCCCGGGACTAGCGGGAGCGCGGTCCTACAATGAGCAGTTCTTC.

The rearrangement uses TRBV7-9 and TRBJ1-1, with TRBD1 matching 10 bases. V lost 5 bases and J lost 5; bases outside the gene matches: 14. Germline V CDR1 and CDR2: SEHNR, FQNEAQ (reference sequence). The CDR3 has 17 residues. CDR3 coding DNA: TGTGCCAGCAGCCCCCGGGACAGGGGTTCAGGTGATACTGAAGCTTTCTTT. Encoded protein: CASSPRDRGSGDTEAFF.

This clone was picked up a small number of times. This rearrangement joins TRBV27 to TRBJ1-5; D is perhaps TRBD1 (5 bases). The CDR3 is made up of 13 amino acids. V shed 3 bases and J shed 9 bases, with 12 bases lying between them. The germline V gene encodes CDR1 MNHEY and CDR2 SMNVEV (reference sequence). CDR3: CASSLSGARPQHF. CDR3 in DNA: TGTGCCAGCAGTTTGTCCGGGGCGCGGCCCCAGCATTTT.

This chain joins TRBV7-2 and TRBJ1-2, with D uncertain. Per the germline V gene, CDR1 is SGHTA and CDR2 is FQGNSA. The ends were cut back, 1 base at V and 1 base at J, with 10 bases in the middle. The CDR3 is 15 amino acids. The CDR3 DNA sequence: TGTGCCAGCAGCTTAGTTTTCAGACTTAACTATGGCTACACCTTC. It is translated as CASSLVFRLNYGYTF.

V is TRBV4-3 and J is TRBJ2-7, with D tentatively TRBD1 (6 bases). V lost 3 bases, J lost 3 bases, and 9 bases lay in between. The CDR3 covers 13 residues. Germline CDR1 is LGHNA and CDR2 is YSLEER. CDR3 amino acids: CASSQGHLYEQYF. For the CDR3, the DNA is TGCGCCAGCAGCCAGGGACACCTCTACGAGCAGTACTTC.

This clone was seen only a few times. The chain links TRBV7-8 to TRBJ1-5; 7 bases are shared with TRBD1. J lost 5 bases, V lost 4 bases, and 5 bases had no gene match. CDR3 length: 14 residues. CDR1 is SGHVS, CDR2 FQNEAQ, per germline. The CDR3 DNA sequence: TGTGCCAGCAGCTCGACAGGGTGGCATCAGCCCCAGCATTTT. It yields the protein CASSSTGWHQPQHF. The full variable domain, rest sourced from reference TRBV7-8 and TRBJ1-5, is GAGVSQSPRYKVAKRGQDVALRCDPISGHVSLFWYQQALGQGPEFLTYFQNEAQLDKSGLPSDRFFAERPEGSVSTLKIQRTQQEDSAVYLCASSSTGWHQPQHFGDGTRLSIL.

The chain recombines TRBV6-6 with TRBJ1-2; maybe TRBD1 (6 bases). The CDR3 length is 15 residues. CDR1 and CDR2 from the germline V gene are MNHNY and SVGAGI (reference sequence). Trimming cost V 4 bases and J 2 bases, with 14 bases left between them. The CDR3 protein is CASSLSYRVNYGYTF. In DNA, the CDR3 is TGTGCCAGCAGTTTATCGTACAGGGTGAACTATGGCTACACCTTC.

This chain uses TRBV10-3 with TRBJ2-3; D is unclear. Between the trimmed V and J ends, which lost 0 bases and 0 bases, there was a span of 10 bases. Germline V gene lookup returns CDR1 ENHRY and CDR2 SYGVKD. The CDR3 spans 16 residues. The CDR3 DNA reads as TGTGCCATCAGTGAGTCGTGGGCCGGGAGCACAGATACGCAGTATTTT. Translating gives CAISESWAGSTDTQYF.

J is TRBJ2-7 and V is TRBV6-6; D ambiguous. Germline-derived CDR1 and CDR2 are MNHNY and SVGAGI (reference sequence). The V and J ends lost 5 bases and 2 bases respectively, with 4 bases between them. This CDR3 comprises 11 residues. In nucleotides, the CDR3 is TGTGCCAGCAGTACGACCTACGAGCAGTACTTC. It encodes CASSTTYEQYF.

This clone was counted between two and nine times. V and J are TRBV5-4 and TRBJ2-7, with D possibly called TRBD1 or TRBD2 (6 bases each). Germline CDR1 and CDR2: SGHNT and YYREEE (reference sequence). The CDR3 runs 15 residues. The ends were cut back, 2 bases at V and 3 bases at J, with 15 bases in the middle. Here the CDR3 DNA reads TGTGCCAGCAGCTTACAGGGTCTGGGAGGCTACGAGCAGTACTTC. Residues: CASSLQGLGGYEQYF.

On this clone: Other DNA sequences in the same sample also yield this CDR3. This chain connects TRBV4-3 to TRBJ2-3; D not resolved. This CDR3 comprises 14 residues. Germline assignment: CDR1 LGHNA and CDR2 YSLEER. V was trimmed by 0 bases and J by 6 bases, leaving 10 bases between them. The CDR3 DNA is TGCGCCAGCAGCCAAGATCGGAGTCGGGATACGCAGTATTTT. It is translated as CASSQDRSRDTQYF.

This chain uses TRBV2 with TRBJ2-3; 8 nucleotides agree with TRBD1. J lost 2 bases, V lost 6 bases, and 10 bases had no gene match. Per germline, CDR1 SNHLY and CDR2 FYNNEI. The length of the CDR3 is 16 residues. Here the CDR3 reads CASSDGQGRDTDTQYF. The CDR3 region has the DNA TGTGCCAGCAGCGACGGACAGGGCCGGGACACAGATACGCAGTATTTT.

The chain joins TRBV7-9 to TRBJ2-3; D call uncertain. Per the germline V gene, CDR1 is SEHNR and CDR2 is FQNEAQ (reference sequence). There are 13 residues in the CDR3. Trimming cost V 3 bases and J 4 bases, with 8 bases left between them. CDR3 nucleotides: TGTGCCAGCAGCTTTCCCCCCCCAGATACGCAGTATTTT. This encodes CASSFPPPDTQYF.

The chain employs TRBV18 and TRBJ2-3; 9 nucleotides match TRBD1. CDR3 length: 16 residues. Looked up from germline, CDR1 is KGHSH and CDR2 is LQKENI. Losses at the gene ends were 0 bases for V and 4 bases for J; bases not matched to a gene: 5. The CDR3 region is CASSPPGQGFSDTQYF. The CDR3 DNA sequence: TGTGCCAGCTCACCACCTGGACAGGGGTTCTCAGATACGCAGTATTTT.

The CDR3 region is CASSYGGTGKQYF. The DNA for the CDR3 is TGTGCCAGCAGTTACGGAGGGACAGGAAAGCAGTACTTC. The J gene is TRBJ2-7, the V gene TRBV6-5; 8 bases match TRBD1. Germline loops: CDR1 MNHEY, CDR2 SVGAGI. With V trimmed by 2 bases and J by 8 bases, 5 bases remained unmatched. The CDR3 loop spans 13 amino acids.

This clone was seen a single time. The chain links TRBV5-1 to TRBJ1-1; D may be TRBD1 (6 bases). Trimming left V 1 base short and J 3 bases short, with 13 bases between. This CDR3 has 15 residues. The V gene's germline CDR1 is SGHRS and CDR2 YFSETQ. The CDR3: CASSLRSRGHTEAFF. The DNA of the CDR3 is TGCGCCAGCAGCTTGAGGAGCCGGGGGCACACTGAAGCTTTCTTT.

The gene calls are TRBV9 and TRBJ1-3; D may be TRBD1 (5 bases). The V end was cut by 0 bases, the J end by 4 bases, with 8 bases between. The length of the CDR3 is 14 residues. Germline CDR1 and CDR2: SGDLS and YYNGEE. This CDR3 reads CASSVEGEGNTIYF. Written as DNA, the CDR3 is TGTGCCAGCAGCGTAGAAGGGGAAGGAAACACCATATATTTT. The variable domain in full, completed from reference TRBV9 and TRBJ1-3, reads DSGVTQTPKHLITATGQRVTLRCSPRSGDLSVYWYQQSLDQGLQFLIQYYNGEERAKGNILERFSAQQFPDLHSELNLSSLELGDSALYFCASSVEGEGNTIYFGEGSWLTVV.

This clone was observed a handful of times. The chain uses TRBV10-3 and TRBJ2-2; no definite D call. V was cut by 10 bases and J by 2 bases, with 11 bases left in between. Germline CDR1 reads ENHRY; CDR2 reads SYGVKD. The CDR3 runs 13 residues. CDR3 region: CATLPFNTGELFF. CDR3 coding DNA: TGTGCCACCCTACCCTTTAACACCGGGGAGCTGTTTTTT.

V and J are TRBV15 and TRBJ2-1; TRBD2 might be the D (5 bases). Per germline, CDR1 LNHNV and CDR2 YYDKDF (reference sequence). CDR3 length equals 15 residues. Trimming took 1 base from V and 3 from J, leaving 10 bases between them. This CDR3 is CATSRGTGIYNEQFF. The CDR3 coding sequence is TGTGCCACCAGCAGAGGGACGGGGATCTACAATGAGCAGTTCTTC.

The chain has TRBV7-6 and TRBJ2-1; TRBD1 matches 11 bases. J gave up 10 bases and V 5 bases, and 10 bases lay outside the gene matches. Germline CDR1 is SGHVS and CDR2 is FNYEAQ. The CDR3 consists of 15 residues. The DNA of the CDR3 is TGTGCCAGCAGCGACCGGGACAGGGGGAGGTGGGAGCAGTTCTTC. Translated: CASSDRDRGRWEQFF.

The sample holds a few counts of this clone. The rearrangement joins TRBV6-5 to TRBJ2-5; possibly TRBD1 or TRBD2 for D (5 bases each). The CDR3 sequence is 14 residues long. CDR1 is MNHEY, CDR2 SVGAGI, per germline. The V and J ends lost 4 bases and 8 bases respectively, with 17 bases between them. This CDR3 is CASSLGQPWDTQYF. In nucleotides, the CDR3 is TGTGCCAGCAGTTTGGGCCAGCCGTGGGACACCCAGTACTTC.

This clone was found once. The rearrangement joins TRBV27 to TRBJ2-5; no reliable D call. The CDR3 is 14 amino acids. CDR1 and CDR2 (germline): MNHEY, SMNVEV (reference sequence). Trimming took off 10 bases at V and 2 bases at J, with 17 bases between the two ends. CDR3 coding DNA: TGTGCCACCCAGCCTCAGTACACACAAGAGACCCAGTACTTC. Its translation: CATQPQYTQETQYF.